This T cell receptor beta chain comes out of a study of Graves' ophthalmopathy and Graves' hyperthyroidism (dated by TCRdb to 2016 to 2019). Regarding the study in general: Stable hyperthyroidism was defined as no progression to ophthalmopathy within 18 months of follow-up. TCR beta repertoire signatures were used to distinguish Graves' ophthalmopathy from Graves' hyperthyroidism and to predict progression to ophthalmopathy. In total, some 140 blood samples were TCR-sequenced: 43 ophthalmopathy, 80 or so hyperthyroidism and about 17 hyperthyroidism-to-ophthalmopathy patients. To explore V-J signatures that separate ophthalmopathy from hyperthyroidism, a discovery set of about a hundred patients was enrolled, consisting of approximately 44 with ophthalmopathy and around 57 with stable hyperthyroidism. The independent validation cohort included about 19 hyperthyroidism patients plus 17 patients who later progressed from hyperthyroidism to ophthalmopathy. In about six hyperthyroidism patients, the T-cell repertoires found in thyroid tissue were compared with those found in blood. Following sampling, methimazole starting at 30 mg daily was administered to hyperthyroidism patients, and high-dose intravenous methylprednisolone was administered to ophthalmopathy patients.

V and J lose 0 bases and 5 bases, and a span of 26 bases separates them. From its cysteine to its phenylalanine, the CDR3 spans 19 amino acids. The retained sequence is limited to the CDR3, 57 bases, with the frame set at the first base. The germline V gene gives CDR1 as SGHRS and CDR2 as YFSETQ. The hyperthyroidism patients were 18 to 65 years old and newly diagnosed, with a disease duration of less than 2 months. Patients with other autoimmune diseases, uncontrolled infections, pregnancy or lactation were excluded from the study. Diagnosis was based on clinical symptoms, serum thyroxine, TRAb, thyroid ultrasound and orbital computed tomography. Total RNA was extracted with Trizol reagent and quality-checked on an Agilent 2100 Bioanalyzer. Overall study outcomes, separate from this receptor: Sample size was not statistically predetermined, and group allocation was not concealed from the investigators. In cross-validation, the 13-signature model distinguished ophthalmopathy from stable hyperthyroidism with nearly 90% sensitivity and 81% to 83% specificity, and in the test set the corresponding values were about 80% and 75%. Most of the expanded thyroid clonotypes with a frequency above 0.001 were also detected in blood, and it was suggested that the thyroid immune response may be reflected by blood repertoires. In validation, the model predicted ophthalmopathy progression with about 64% sensitivity and roughly 72% specificity; roughly eleven predicted patients were CT-confirmed with GO in a median of roughly 6.8 months.

Note on this clonotype: It lacks a known antigen. Base qualities are not recorded, but no much larger clone differs from it by a single base.

TCR beta CDR3 regions were amplified from RNA transcripts for repertoire sequencing. HTBI primers and the Qiagen OneStep RT-PCR kit were used in a first-round RT-PCR, which was followed by a second-round multiplex PCR, size selection and purification. Sequencing of the libraries was carried out on an Illumina HiSeq2000 in paired-end mode with 100 bp reads. The published analysis was carried out like this. SOAPnuke was used for read processing, and reads with adapters, uncalled bases, a mean Phred below 15, or no exact constant-primer or identifier match were discarded. COPE v1.2.5 was used to merge the high-quality paired reads. Unique nucleotide sequences were defined as clonotypes and aligned to IMGT TRB V, D and J references using MiTCR v1.1. Analysis was restricted to V-J combinations with a frequency above 0.0001, which covered approximately 99% of repertoires. A TCR clonal expansion and chaos score per V-J combination was defined as the ratio of F50 clonal expansion to chaos observed in the TCRdist matrix. Welch's t-statistics and random forest were used to narrow the features down to more than 10 V-J combinations, which were then fed into a naive Bayes classifier. The Morisita-Horn index was used to measure how similar the thyroid and blood repertoires were. Using fastp trimming at Q25 and MiXCR clonotype assembly, TCRdb reanalyzed the public sequencing data and kept in-frame beta chains. CDR3 protein sequences are deduplicated, and each keeps its most common genes and DNA. TCRdb, not the authors, supplied the V and J calls. The sample table holds around 1,200,000 distinct CDR3 sequences, of which roughly two fifths were seen once. The ten largest make up around 10% of the sample.

This receptor was taken from an adult man with Graves' hyperthyroidism. The source material was peripheral blood or thyroid tissue (not recorded which). The chain couples TRBV5-1 to TRBJ2-5; D gene: possibly TRBD1, on 7 matching bases. The bases read TGCGCCAGCAGCTTGGGACAGGGAGGCCGAGCGGGCCTTTCCGAGACCCAGTACTTC. Its protein reads: CASSLGQGGRAGLSETQYF.